This T cell receptor beta chain is drawn from a study of blood T cells in healthy people across ages. Whole-study findings and limits: TCR beta diversity tracked closely with naive T cell percentage.

Regarding this clonotype: Its antigen is still unknown.

The germline V and J ends were trimmed by 6 bases and 1 base, with 12 bases remaining between them. CDR3 length equals 13 residues. The germline CDR1 and CDR2 sequences are DFQATT and SNEGSKA (reference sequence). Primers used in a second PCR of roughly 6 to 12 cycles were a sample-barcoded 5' primer and a J-beta primer mix. TCRdb independently ran MiXCR on the 5' RACE reads; one entry per CDR3 protein. This sample has roughly 800,000 distinct CDR3 sequences, with roughly 34% found just once. The rearrangement joins TRBV20-1 to TRBJ1-1; a weak D match, TRBD1 (5 bases). The TCR was taken from a man younger than 35 in good health. What was sequenced was blood. In DNA, the CDR3 is TGCAGTGCAATAGGGGATCCGAACACTGAAGCTTTCTTT. Translation gives CSAIGDPNTEAFF.